Described below is a single T cell receptor (beta chain) sequence and its context. The sample comes from a study of shared clonotypes between healthy human individuals. Clones were read by immunoSEQ multiplex PCR, and TCRdb kept only the in-frame ones, dropping some. The sample holds 600,000 to 750,000 clones, around 72% seen once. Per germline, CDR1 MNHNS and CDR2 SASEGT. V was pared by 2 bases and J by 7 bases, with 15 bases between. This CDR3 spans 14 amino acids. Sequencing was performed on memory CD4+ T cells sorted from blood. Sample subset: CD45RA-negative fraction. The source of this sequence is a woman in her twenties or thirties in good health. The rearrangement joins TRBV6-1 to TRBJ2-7; perhaps TRBD2 as D (5 bases). CDR3: CASSETWASWEQYF. CDR3 DNA sequence: TGTGCCAGCAGTGAAACCTGGGCTAGCTGGGAGCAGTACTTC.